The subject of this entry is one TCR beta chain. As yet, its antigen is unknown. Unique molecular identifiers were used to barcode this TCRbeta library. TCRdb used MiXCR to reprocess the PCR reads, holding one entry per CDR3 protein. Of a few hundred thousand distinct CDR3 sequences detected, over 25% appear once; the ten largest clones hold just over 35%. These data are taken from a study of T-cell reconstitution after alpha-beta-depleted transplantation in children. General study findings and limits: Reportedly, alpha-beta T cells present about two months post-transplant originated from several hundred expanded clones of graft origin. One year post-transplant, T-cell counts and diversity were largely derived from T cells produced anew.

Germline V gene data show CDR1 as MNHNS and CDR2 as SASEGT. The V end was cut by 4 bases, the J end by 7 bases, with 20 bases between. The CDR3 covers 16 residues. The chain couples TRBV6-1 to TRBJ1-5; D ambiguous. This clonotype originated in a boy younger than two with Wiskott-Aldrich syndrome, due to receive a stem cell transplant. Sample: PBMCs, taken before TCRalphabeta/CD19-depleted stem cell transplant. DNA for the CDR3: TGTGCCAGCAGTGCCTTCGCGGAAAACCCGATCCAGCCCCAGCATTTT. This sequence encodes CASSAFAENPIQPQHF.